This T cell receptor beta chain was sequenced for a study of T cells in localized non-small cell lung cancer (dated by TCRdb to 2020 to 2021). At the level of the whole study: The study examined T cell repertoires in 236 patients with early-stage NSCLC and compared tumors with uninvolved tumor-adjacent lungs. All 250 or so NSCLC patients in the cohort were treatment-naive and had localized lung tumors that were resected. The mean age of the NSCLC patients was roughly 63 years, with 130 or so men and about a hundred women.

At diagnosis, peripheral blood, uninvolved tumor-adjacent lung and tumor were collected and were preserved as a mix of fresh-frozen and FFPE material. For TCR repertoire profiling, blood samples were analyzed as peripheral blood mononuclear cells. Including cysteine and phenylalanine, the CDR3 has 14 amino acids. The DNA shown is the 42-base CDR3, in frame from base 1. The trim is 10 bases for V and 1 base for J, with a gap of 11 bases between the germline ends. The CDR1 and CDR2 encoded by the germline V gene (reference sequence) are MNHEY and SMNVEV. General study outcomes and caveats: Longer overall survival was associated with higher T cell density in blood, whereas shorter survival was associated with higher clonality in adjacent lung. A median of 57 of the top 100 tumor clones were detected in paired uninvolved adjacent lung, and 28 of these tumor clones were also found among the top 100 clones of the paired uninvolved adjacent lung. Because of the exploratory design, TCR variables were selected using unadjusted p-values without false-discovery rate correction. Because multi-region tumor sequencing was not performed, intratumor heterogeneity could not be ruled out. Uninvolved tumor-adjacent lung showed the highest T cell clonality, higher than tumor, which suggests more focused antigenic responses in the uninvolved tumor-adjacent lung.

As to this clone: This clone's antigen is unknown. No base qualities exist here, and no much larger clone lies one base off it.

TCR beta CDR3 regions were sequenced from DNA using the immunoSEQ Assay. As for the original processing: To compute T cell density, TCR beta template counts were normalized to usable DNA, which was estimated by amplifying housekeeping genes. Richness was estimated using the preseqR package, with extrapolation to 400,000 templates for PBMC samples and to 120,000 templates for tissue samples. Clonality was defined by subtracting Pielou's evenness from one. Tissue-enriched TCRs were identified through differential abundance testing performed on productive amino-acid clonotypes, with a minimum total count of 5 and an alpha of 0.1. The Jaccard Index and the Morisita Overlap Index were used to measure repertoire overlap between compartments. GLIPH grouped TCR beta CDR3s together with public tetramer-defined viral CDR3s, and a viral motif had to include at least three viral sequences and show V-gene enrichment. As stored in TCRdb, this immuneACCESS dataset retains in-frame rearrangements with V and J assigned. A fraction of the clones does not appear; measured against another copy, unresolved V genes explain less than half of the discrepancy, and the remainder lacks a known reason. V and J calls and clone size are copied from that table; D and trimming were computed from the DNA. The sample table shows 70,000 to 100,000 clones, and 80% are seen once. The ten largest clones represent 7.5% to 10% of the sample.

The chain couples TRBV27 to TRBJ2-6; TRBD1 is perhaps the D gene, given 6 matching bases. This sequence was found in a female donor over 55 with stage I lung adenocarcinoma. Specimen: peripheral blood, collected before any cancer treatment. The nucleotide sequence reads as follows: TGTGCCACCTCCAGGGGTTCTGGGGCCAACGTCCTGACTTTC. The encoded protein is CATSRGSGANVLTF. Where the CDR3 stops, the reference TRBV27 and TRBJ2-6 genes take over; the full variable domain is EAQVTQNPRYLITVTGKKLTVTCSQNMNHEYMSWYRQDPGLGLRQIYYSMNVEVTDKGDVPEGYKVSRKEKRNFPLILESPSPNQTSLYFCATSRGSGANVLTFGAGSRLTVL.